The 20 T cell receptor beta chains reported below all come from one sample, sequenced in a study of post-analysis software for immune sequencing data. Their antigen targets remain unknown. cDNA libraries of TCR beta carried unique molecular identifiers. TCRdb recomputed calls from the PCR reads with MiXCR, one row per CDR3 protein. The sample has fewer than 600,000 distinct CDR3 sequences, roughly 45% seen once; the top ten hold about 12%. Whole-study results and caveats: Patients had higher frequencies than controls of about 5 TRBV segments, including TRBV5-6, TRBV5-1 and TRBV20-1.

Material for sequencing was blood. The receptors here all came from a girl aged 10-17 years with multiple sclerosis.

V is TRBV29-1 and J is TRBJ1-1; tentative D call: TRBD1 (5 bases). This CDR3 contains 13 residues. CDR1 is SQVTM, CDR2 ANQGSEA, per germline. Trimming took 6 bases from V and 0 from J, leaving 11 bases between them. CDR3 nucleotide sequence: TGCAGCGTAGAGGGACCTATGAACACTGAAGCTTTCTTT. Translation gives CSVEGPMNTEAFF.

The chain links TRBV3-1 to TRBJ1-2; no clear D. The CDR3 runs to 15 residues. Germline assignment: CDR1 LGHDT and CDR2 YNNKEL (reference sequence). Deletions cut 1 base from V and 2 bases from J, with 11 bases between. The CDR3 sequence is CASSQGVQANYGYTF. The DNA of the CDR3 is TGTGCCAGCAGCCAAGGGGTTCAGGCAAACTATGGCTACACCTTC.

This clonotype was recorded a few times. The chain employs TRBV12-3 or TRBV12-4 and TRBJ2-1; the D gene is possibly TRBD2 (6 bases). Matching the DNA end better, TRBJ2-7 makes the J call doubtful. CDR3 length: 14 residues. The CDR3 bases are TGTGCCAGCAGTTTTGGGGACTCCTACAATGAGCAGTACTTC. It is translated as CASSFGDSYNEQYF.

The J gene is TRBJ1-1, the V gene TRBV20-1; D is perhaps TRBD1 (6 bases). Germline lookup yields CDR1 DFQATT and CDR2 SNEGSKA (reference sequence). The CDR3 consists of 15 residues. Trimming left V 0 bases short and J 2 bases short, with 13 bases between. The CDR3 spells CSARDPATGNTEAFF. In nucleotides, the CDR3 is TGCAGTGCTAGAGATCCCGCGACAGGCAACACTGAAGCTTTCTTT.

J is TRBJ2-1 and V is TRBV28; 11 positions agree with TRBD2. CDR3 length: 16 residues. Germline V lookup: CDR1 MDHEN, CDR2 SYDVKM. Trimming removed 4 bases from V and 0 bases from J; junction bases left unmatched: 2. CDR3 in DNA: TGTGCCAGCAGTTATACTAGCGGGGGCTCCTACAATGAGCAGTTCTTC. This encodes CASSYTSGGSYNEQFF. Variable domain in full (rest from reference TRBV28 and TRBJ2-1): DVKVTQSSRYLVKRTGEKVFLECVQDMDHENMFWYRQDPGLGLRLIYFSYDVKMKEKGDIPEGYSVSREKKERFSLILESASTNQTSMYLCASSYTSGGSYNEQFFGPGTRLTVL.

This clonotype showed up many times. This sequence joins TRBV7-3 and TRBJ2-3, with 9 nucleotides matching TRBD2. The V and J ends lost 1 base and 2 bases, in that order; junction bases with no gene match: 7. Germline CDR1 and CDR2: SGHTA and FQGTGA. This CDR3 spans 17 amino acids. CDR3 amino acids: CASSLRGASGITDTQYF. The CDR3, as DNA: TGTGCCAGCAGCTTAAGGGGGGCTAGCGGGATCACAGATACGCAGTATTTT. Full variable domain (remainder filled in from reference TRBV7-3 and TRBJ2-3): GAGVSQTPSNKVTEKGKYVELRCDPISGHTALYWYRQSLGQGPEFLIYFQGTGAADDSGLPNDRFFAVRPEGSVSTLKIQRTERGDSAVYLCASSLRGASGITDTQYFGPGTRLTVL.

With regard to this clonotype: The junction and the germline gene differ at one end; a read error may be behind it. This rearrangement joins TRBV7-9 to TRBJ2-5; 8 bases fit TRBD1. Germline V gene sequence: CDR1 SEHNR, CDR2 FQNEAQ (reference sequence). The CDR3 loop spans 15 amino acids. CDR3 in DNA: TGTGTCAGCAGTTTCCCCGGGACAGGACTAGAGACCCAGTACTTC. Its translation: CVSSFPGTGLETQYF.

This clonotype was counted between two and nine times. V gene TRBV7-9 combines with J gene TRBJ2-1, with 7 bases identical to TRBD2. The germline gives CDR1 SEHNR, CDR2 FQNEAQ (reference sequence). The CDR3 has 15 amino acids. V trimming: 4 bases; J trimming: 8 bases; junction bases outside the gene matches: 11. The CDR3: CASSSVSGKGYEQFF. CDR3 nucleotide sequence: TGTGCCAGCAGCTCTGTGAGCGGGAAGGGTTATGAGCAGTTCTTC.

The chain joins TRBV2 to TRBJ2-3, with D hard to call. In germline, CDR1 is SNHLY, CDR2 FYNNEI. This CDR3 has 13 residues. The ends were cut back, 7 bases at V and 4 bases at J, with 12 bases in the middle. The CDR3 sequence is CASNPNPADTQYF. The CDR3 bases are TGTGCCAGCAACCCCAATCCAGCAGATACGCAGTATTTT.

The chain couples TRBV5-1 to TRBJ2-7; D uncertain. The V gene lost 0 bases and the J gene lost 7 bases, with 11 bases spanning the gap. CDR1 and CDR2 from the germline V gene are SGHRS and YFSETQ. The CDR3 length is 13 residues. This CDR3 reads CASSLDIVLEQYF. The CDR3 nucleotides read TGCGCCAGCAGCTTGGATATTGTTTTGGAGCAGTACTTC.

The CDR3 region is CASSLVRTGYKEAFF. The CDR3 nucleotides are TGTGCCAGCAGCTTAGTTCGTACAGGGTATAAAGAAGCTTTCTTT. The J gene is TRBJ1-1, the V gene TRBV7-9; D perhaps matches TRBD1 (6 bases). The CDR3 is made up of 15 amino acids. The germline V gene encodes CDR1 SEHNR and CDR2 FQNEAQ (reference sequence). V was shortened by 1 base and J by 8 bases, with 17 bases between the two germline ends.

As for this clonotype: The junction differs from germline at one of its ends, possibly a read error. The J gene is TRBJ2-7, the V gene TRBV29-1, with D unclear. CDR3 length equals 13 residues. Looked up from germline, CDR1 is SQVTM and CDR2 is ANQGSEA. Here the CDR3 DNA reads TGCAGCGTCAAAGCCATGAGCTCCTACGAGCAGCACTTC. Its protein is CSVKAMSSYEQHF.

The chain links TRBV7-6 to TRBJ2-7; 7 bases match TRBD2. Germline V CDR1 and CDR2: SGHVS, FNYEAQ. Trimming removed 5 bases from V and 6 bases from J; junction bases left unmatched: 16. This CDR3 spans 16 amino acids. The CDR3 coding sequence is TGTGCCAGCAGCCCCTTGGGAAGTAGCGGGTTGGTCGAGCAGTACTTC. Translation gives CASSPLGSSGLVEQYF.

The CDR3 DNA reads as TGTGCCAGCAGCGTACAGGGGGGCTCCTACGAGCAGTACTTC. Amino acid sequence: CASSVQGGSYEQYF. V gene TRBV7-3 combines with J gene TRBJ2-7; 8 bases agree with TRBD1. The CDR3 runs to 14 residues. Germline assignment: CDR1 SGHTA and CDR2 FQGTGA. Germline trimming cut 5 bases from V and 0 bases from J; bases unmatched to any gene: 3.

The chain employs TRBV4-2 and TRBJ2-1, with 12 bases fitting TRBD2. This CDR3 has 16 amino acids. The germline gives CDR1 LGHNA, CDR2 YNFKEQ. The V and J ends lost 2 bases and 6 bases, in that order; junction bases with no gene match: 5. The CDR3 spells CASSQRSSGRGNEQFF. The CDR3 region has the DNA TGTGCCAGCAGCCAAAGATCTAGCGGGAGGGGCAATGAGCAGTTCTTC.

This clonotype was counted between two and nine times. This chain uses TRBV5-1 with TRBJ2-5; 8 bases match TRBD1. This CDR3 region has 15 residues. V lost 4 bases to trimming and J lost 4 bases; unmatched junction nucleotides: 9. Germline V gene sequence: CDR1 SGHRS, CDR2 YFSETQ. The CDR3 here is CASSAQTGTGETQYF. CDR3 coding DNA: TGCGCCAGCAGCGCCCAAACCGGGACAGGAGAGACCCAGTACTTC.

The J gene is TRBJ2-4, the V gene TRBV7-2; no definite D call. The CDR3 is 14 amino acids. Germline loops: CDR1 SGHTA, CDR2 FQGNSA. V shed 5 bases and J shed 4 bases, with 12 bases lying between them. The DNA of the CDR3 is TGTGCCAGCAGCAGGATGGCAGCGAAAAACATTCAGTACTTC. Amino acids: CASSRMAAKNIQYF.

This clonotype was seen at least ten times. This chain joins TRBV5-5 and TRBJ1-2, with D perhaps TRBD1 (5 bases). In germline, CDR1 is SGHKS, CDR2 YYEKEE (reference sequence). The ends were cut back, 3 bases at V and 2 bases at J, with 8 bases in the middle. This CDR3 region has 13 residues. The CDR3 reads CASSSGANYGYTF. CDR3 in DNA: TGTGCCAGCAGCTCCGGGGCAAACTATGGCTACACCTTC.

The rearrangement links TRBV27 to TRBJ1-4, with no clear D. From germline, CDR1 is MNHEY and CDR2 SMNVEV (reference sequence). Trimming took off 5 bases at V and 4 bases at J, with 17 bases between the two ends. The CDR3 totals 16 residues. The CDR3 loop is CASSPYTEESNEKLFF. The CDR3 DNA reads TGTGCCAGCAGTCCATATACGGAGGAAAGTAATGAAAAACTGTTTTTT. Variable domain in full (rest from reference TRBV27 and TRBJ1-4): EAQVTQNPRYLITVTGKKLTVTCSQNMNHEYMSWYRQDPGLGLRQIYYSMNVEVTDKGDVPEGYKVSRKEKRNFPLILESPSPNQTSLYFCASSPYTEESNEKLFFGSGTQLSVL.

As regards this clonotype: No conserved phenylalanine or tryptophan ends this CDR3, so it is likely a read error. The chain employs TRBV7-9 and TRBJ2-3; 10 bases are a match to TRBD2. This CDR3 comprises 15 residues. The germline CDR1 and CDR2 sequences are SEHNR and FQNEAQ (reference sequence). V lost 2 bases and J lost 3; bases outside the gene matches: 2. This chain's CDR3 is CASSLLAGVTDTQYV. CDR3 DNA: TGTGCCAGCAGCTTACTAGCGGGAGTGACAGATACGCAGTATGTT.